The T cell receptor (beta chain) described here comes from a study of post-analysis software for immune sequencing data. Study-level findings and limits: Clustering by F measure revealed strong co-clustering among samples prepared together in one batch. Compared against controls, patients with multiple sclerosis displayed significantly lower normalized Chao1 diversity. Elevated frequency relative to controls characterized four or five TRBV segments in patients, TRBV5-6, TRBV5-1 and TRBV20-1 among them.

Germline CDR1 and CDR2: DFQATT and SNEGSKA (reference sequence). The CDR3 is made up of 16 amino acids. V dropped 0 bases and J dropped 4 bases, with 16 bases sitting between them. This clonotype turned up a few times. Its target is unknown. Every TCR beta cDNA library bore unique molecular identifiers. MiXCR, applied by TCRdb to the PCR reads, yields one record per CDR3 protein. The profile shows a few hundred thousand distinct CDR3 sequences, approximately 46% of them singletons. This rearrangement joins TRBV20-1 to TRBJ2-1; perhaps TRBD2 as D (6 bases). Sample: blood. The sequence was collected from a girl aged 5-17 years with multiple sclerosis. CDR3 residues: CSARDERGGAYNEQFF. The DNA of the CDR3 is TGCAGTGCTAGAGATGAACGCGGCGGGGCTTACAATGAGCAGTTCTTC.